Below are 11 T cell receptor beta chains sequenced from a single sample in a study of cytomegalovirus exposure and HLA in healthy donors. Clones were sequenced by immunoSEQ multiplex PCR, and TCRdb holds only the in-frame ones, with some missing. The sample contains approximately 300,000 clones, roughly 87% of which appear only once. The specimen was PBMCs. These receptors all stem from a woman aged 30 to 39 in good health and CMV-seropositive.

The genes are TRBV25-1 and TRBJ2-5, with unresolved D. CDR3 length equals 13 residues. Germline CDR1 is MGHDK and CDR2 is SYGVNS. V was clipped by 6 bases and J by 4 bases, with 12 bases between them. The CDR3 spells CASSDSVSETQYF. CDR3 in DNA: TGTGCCAGCAGCGATAGTGTGTCAGAGACCCAGTACTTC. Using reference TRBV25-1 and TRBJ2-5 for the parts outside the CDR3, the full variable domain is EADIYQTPRYLVIGTGKKITLECSQTMGHDKMYWYQQDPGMELHLIHYSYGVNSTEKGDLSSESTVSRIRTEHFPLTLESARPSHTSQYLCASSDSVSETQYFGPGTRLLVL.

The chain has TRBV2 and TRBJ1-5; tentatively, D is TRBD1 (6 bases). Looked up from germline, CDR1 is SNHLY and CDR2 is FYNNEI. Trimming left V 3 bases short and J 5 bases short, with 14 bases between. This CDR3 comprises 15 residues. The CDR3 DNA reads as TGTGCCAGCAGTGATAAACAGGGTTCATATCAGCCCCAGCATTTT. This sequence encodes CASSDKQGSYQPQHF.

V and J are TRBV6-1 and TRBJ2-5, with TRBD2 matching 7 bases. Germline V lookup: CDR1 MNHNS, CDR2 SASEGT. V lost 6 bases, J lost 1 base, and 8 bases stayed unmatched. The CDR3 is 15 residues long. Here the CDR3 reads CASSSGAGAQETQYF. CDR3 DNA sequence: TGTGCCAGCAGCTCCGGGGCGGGAGCCCAAGAGACCCAGTACTTC.

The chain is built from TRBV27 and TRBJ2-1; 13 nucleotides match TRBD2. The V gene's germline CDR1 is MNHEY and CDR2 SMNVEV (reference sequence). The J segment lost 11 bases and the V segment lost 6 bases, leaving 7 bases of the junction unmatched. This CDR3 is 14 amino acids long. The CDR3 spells CASRLGTSGTKQFF. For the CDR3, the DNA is TGTGCCAGCAGACTAGGGACTAGCGGGACCAAGCAGTTCTTC.

CDR3 bases: TGCGCCAGCAGCCCCCAGACTAGCGGGGCTTTTGAGCAGTACTTC. This sequence encodes CASSPQTSGAFEQYF. This chain links TRBV4-1 with TRBJ2-7; 11 bases are shared with TRBD2. CDR3 length: 15 residues. Trimming cost V 4 bases and J 7 bases; bases outside gene matches: 9. Germline V CDR1 and CDR2: MGHRA, YSYEKL.

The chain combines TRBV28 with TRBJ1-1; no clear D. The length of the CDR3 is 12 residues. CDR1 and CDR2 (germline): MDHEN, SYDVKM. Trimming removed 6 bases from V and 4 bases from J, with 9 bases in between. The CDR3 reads CASRVGSTEAFF. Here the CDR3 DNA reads TGTGCCAGCAGGGTAGGCAGCACTGAAGCTTTCTTT.

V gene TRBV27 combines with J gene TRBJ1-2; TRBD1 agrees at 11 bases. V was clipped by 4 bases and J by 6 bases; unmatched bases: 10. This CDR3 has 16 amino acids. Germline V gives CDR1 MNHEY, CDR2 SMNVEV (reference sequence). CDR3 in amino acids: CASSSTDRGHQNGYTF. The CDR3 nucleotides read TGTGCCAGCAGTTCCACGGACAGGGGGCATCAAAATGGCTACACCTTC.

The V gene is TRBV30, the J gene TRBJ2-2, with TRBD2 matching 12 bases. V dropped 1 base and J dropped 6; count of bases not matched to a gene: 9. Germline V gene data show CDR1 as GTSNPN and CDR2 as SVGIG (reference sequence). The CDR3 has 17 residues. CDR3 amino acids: CAWSGRLAGVGPGELFF. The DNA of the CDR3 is TGTGCCTGGAGTGGAAGACTAGCGGGAGTAGGACCCGGGGAGCTGTTTTTT.

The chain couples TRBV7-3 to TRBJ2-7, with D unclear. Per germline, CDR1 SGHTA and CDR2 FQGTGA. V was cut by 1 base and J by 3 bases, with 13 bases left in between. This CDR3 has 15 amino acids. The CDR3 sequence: CASSLRAGNNYEQYF. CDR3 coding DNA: TGTGCCAGCAGCTTAAGGGCAGGAAACAACTACGAGCAGTACTTC.

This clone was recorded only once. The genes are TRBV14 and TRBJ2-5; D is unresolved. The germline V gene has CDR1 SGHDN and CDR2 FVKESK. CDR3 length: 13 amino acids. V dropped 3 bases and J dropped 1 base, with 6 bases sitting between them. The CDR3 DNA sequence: TGTGCCAGCAGCCAGTGGACCCAAGAGACCCAGTACTTC. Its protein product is CASSQWTQETQYF.

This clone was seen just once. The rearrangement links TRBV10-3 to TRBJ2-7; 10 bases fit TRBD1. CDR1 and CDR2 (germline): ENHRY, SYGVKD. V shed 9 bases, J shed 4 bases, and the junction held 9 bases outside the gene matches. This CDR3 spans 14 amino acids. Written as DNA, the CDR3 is TGTGCCATAGGACGCGTGGACAGGGGGTACGAGCAGTACTTC. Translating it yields CAIGRVDRGYEQYF.